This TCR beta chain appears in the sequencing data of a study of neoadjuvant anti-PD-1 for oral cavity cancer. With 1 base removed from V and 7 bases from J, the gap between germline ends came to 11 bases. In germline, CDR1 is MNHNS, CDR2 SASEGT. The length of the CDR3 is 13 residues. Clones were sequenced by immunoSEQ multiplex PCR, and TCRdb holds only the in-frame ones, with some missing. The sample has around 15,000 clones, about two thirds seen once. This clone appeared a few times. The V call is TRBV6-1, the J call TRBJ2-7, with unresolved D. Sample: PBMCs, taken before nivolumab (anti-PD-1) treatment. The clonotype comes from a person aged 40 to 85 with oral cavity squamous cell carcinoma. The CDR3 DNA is TGTGCCAGCAGTGAAGATAACAGATGGGAGCAGTACTTC. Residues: CASSEDNRWEQYF.